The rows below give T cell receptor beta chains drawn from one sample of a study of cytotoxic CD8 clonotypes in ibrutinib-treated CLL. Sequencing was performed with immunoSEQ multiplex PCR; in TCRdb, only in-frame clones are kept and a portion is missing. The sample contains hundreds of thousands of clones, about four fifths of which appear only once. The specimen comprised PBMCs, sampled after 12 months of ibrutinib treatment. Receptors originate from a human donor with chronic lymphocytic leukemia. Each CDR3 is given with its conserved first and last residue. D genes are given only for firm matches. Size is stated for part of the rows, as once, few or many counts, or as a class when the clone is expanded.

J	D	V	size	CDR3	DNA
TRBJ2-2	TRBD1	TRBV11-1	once	CASSSYRGRSGELFF	TGTGCCAGCAGCTCGTACAGGGGGCGGAGCGGGGAGCTGTTTTTT
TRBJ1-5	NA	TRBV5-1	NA	CASSLGRNTRDTPEGIRNQPQHF	TGCGCCAGCAGCTTGGGGCGAAATACCCGGGACACACCTGAAGGGATCCGCAATCAGCCCCAGCATTTT
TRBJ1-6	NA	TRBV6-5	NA	CASRPPGGYNSPLHF	TGTGCCAGCAGGCCCCCCGGGGGCTATAATTCACCCCTCCACTTT
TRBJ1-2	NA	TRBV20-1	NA	CSAWGYGYTF	TGCAGTGCCTGGGGCTATGGCTACACCTTC
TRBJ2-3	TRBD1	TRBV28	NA	CASSFLGQGSTDTQYF	TGTGCCAGCAGTTTTCTTGGACAGGGTAGCACAGATACGCAGTATTTT
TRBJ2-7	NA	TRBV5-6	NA	CASSWGTAVPRYEQYF	TGTGCCAGCAGCTGGGGTACGGCGGTCCCACGCTACGAGCAGTACTTC
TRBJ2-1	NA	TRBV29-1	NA	CSGGGDEQFF	TGCAGCGGGGGTGGGGATGAGCAGTTCTTC
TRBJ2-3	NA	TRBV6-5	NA	CASSYSTRRGADTQYF	TGTGCCAGCAGTTACTCGACTAGGAGGGGTGCAGATACGCAGTATTTT
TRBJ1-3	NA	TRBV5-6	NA	CASSLGAGNTIYF	TGTGCCAGCAGCTTGGGCGCTGGAAACACCATATATTTT
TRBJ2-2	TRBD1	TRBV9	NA	CASSGWDRARTGELFF	TGTGCCAGCAGCGGATGGGACAGGGCGAGAACCGGGGAGCTGTTTTTT
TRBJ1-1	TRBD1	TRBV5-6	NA	CASRVDRRSTEAFF	TGTGCCAGCAGAGTGGACAGGAGGAGCACTGAAGCTTTCTTT
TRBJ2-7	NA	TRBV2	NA	CASSELGPNEQYF	TGTGCCAGCAGTGAACTGGGGCCAAACGAGCAGTACTTC
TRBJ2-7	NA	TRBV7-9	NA	CASSLPPPNRTGSRYEQYF	TGTGCCAGCAGCCTCCCACCGCCAAATCGGACGGGGAGTCGCTACGAGCAGTACTTC
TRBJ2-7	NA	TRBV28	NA	CASIRTGSYYEQYF	TGTGCCAGCATCCGTACCGGGTCTTACTACGAGCAGTACTTC
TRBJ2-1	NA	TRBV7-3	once	CASSLRGIDGPRSYNEQFF	TGTGCCAGCAGCTTAAGAGGGATTGACGGGCCACGCTCCTACAATGAGCAGTTCTTC
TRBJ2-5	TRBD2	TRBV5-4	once	CASSLTSGGQETQYF	TGTGCCAGCAGCTTGACTAGCGGGGGGCAAGAGACCCAGTACTTC
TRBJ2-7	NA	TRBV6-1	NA	CASSEKSETEQYF	TGTGCCAGCAGTGAAAAGTCGGAGACTGAGCAGTACTTC
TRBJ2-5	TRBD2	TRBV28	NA	CASSRRLAGVQETQYF	TGTGCCAGCAGTCGCCGACTAGCGGGGGTACAAGAGACCCAGTACTTC
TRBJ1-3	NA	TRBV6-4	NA	CASSDSWGSSGNTIYF	TGTGCCAGCAGTGACTCCTGGGGGAGCTCTGGAAACACCATATATTTT
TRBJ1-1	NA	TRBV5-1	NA	CASSLAWGQNTEAFF	TGCGCCAGCAGCTTGGCGTGGGGCCAGAACACTGAAGCTTTCTTT
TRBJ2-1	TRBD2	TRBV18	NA	CASSPPGTTVYNEQFF	TGTGCCAGCTCACCACCCGGGACTACCGTCTACAATGAGCAGTTCTTC
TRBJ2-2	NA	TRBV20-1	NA	CSASPRIELFF	TGCAGTGCTAGTCCTAGGATCGAGCTGTTTTTT
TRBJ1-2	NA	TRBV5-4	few	CASSARPNYGYTF	TGTGCCAGCAGCGCGCGGCCTAACTATGGCTACACCTTC
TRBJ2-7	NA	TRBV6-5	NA	CASRDGYEQYF	TGTGCCAGCAGAGACGGCTACGAGCAGTACTTC
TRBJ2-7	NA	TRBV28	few	CASSWPGYEQYF	TGTGCCAGCAGTTGGCCGGGCTACGAGCAGTACTTC
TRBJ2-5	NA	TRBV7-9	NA	CASSRSGRAGETQYF	TGTGCCAGCAGCCGCAGCGGGCGGGCGGGAGAGACCCAGTACTTC
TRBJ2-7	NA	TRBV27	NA	CASSPPEGRTYEQYF	TGTGCCAGCAGCCCACCTGAGGGCAGGACCTACGAGCAGTACTTC
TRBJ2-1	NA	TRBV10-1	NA	CASRAVEAGEQFF	TGCGCCAGCAGGGCCGTAGAGGCCGGGGAGCAGTTCTTC
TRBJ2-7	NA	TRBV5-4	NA	CASSLAGDAYEQYF	TGTGCCAGCAGCTTGGCGGGGGACGCCTACGAGCAGTACTTC
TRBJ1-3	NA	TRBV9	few	CASSAEIGNTIYF	TGTGCCAGCAGCGCGGAGATTGGGAACACCATATATTTT
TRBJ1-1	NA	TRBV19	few	CASSIAMNTEAFF	TGTGCCAGTAGTATAGCCATGAACACTGAAGCTTTCTTT
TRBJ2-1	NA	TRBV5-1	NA	CASMRELEQFF	TGCGCCAGCATGAGAGAGCTTGAGCAGTTCTTC
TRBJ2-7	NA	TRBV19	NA	CASSRAWTVNYEQYF	TGTGCCAGTAGTAGAGCATGGACAGTAAACTACGAGCAGTACTTC
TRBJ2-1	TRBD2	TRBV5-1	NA	CASSSPGLAGVNEQFF	TGCGCCAGCAGCTCCCCGGGACTAGCGGGAGTTAATGAGCAGTTCTTC
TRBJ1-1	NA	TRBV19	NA	CASHGALRDEAFF	TGTGCCAGCCACGGTGCTCTTCGGGATGAAGCTTTCTTT
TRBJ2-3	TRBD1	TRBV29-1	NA	CSVTGTGGVGQYF	TGCAGCGTCACCGGGACAGGGGGCGTCGGGCAGTATTTT
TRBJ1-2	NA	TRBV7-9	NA	CASSPTLDLFRHYGYTF	TGTGCCAGCAGCCCCACTCTGGATCTTTTTCGGCACTATGGCTACACCTTC
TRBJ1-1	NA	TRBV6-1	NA	CASSEHRNTEAFF	TGTGCCAGCAGTGAACACAGGAACACTGAAGCTTTCTTT
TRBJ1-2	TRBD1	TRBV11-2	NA	CASSSRDRGDYGYTF	TGTGCCAGCAGCTCACGAGACAGGGGCGACTATGGCTACACCTTC
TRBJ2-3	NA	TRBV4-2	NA	CASSQEAEADTQYF	TGTGCCAGCAGCCAAGAGGCAGAGGCAGATACGCAGTATTTT
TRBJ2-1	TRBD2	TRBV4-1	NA	CASSLIAGGPYNEQFF	TGCGCCAGCAGCCTTATAGCGGGGGGGCCTTACAATGAGCAGTTCTTC
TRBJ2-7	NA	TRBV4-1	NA	CASSQDTYRFLHF	TGCGCCAGCAGCCAAGACACCTACAGGTTTTTGCACTTC
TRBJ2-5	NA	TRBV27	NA	CASSLRVQETQYF	TGTGCCAGCAGTTTACGGGTTCAAGAGACCCAGTACTTC
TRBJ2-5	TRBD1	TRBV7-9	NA	CASSSGQTEKETQYF	TGTGCCAGCAGCTCGGGACAGACAGAGAAAGAGACCCAGTACTTC
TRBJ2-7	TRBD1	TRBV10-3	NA	CAISDPGAGGLSYEQYF	TGTGCCATCAGTGACCCCGGGGCAGGGGGCTTGTCCTACGAGCAGTACTTC
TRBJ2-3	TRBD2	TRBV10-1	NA	CASSEGTSEDTQYF	TGCGCCAGCAGTGAAGGGACTAGTGAAGATACGCAGTATTTT
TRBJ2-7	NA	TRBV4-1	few	CASSQDRSSYEQYF	TGCGCCAGCAGCCAAGATCGCTCGTCCTACGAGCAGTACTTC
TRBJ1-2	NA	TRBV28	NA	CASSSRAYGYTF	TGTGCCAGCAGTTCGAGGGCCTATGGCTACACCTTC
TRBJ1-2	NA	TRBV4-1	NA	CASSQDSAGVTYGYTF	TGCGCCAGCAGCCAAGATAGCGCAGGGGTCACCTATGGCTACACCTTC
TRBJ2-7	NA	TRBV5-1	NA	CASSPSAGQTYEQYF	TGCGCCAGCAGCCCCTCCGCGGGACAAACCTACGAGCAGTACTTC
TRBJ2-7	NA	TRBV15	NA	CATSRERGSSYEQYF	TGTGCCACCAGCAGAGAACGCGGATCCTCCTACGAGCAGTACTTC